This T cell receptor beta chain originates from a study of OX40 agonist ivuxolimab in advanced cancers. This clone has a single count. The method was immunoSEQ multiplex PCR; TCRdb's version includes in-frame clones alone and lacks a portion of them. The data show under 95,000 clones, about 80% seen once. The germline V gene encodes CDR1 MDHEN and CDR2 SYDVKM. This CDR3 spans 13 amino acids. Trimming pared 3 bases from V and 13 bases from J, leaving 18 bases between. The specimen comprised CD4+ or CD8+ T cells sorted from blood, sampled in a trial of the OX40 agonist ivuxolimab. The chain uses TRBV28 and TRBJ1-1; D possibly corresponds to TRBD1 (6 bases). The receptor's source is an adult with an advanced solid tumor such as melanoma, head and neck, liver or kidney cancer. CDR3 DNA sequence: TGTGCCAGCAGTTTGGGGGGGGCGGAGGGTCGTTTCTTT. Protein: CASSLGGAEGRFF.